The sequence of this T cell receptor beta chain was determined in a study of cytomegalovirus exposure and HLA in healthy donors. Notes on the study in general: In a later analysis, across HLA loci, associated TCR counts were highest for DRB1, lowest for HLA-C. Three CMV-associated chains were confirmed in vitro to be specific for CMV antigens.

Trimming removed 8 bases at V and 1 base at J, with 15 bases between. The CDR3 is 14 residues long. From germline, CDR1 is MNHEY and CDR2 SVGAGI. This clone was recorded a few times. Antigen specificity is unknown. The PCR had 60 Vbeta and 13 Jbeta primers. The table came from immunoSEQ multiplex PCR; TCRdb's copy has only in-frame clones and leaves some out. The data show under 200,000 clones, roughly 72% seen once. The sample consisted of PBMCs. The V and J genes are TRBV6-5 and TRBJ2-7; no reliable D call. The TCR comes from a man aged 30-40 years in good health and CMV-seronegative. The CDR3 nucleotides are TGTGCCAGCCGGCCCGGCGGAAAATCCTACGAGCAGTACTTC. Translated: CASRPGGKSYEQYF.